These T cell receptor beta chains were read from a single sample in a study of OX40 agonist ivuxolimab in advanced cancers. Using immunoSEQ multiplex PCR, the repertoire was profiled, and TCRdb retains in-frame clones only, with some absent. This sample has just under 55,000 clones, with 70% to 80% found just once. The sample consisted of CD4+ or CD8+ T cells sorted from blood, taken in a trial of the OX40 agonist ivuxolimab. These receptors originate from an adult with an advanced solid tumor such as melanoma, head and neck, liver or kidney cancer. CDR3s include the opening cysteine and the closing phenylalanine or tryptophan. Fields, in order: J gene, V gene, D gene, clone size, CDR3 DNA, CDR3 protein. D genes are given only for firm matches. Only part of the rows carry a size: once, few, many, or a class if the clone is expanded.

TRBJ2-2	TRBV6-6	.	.	TGTGCCAGCAGTTACTCGGGGGGAGCCACCGGGGAGCTGTTTTTT	CASSYSGGATGELFF
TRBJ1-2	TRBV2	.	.	TGTGCCAGCAGTACAAGTCTTAACTATGGCTACACCTTC	CASSTSLNYGYTF
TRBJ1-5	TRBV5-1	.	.	TGCGCCAGCAGCTTGGACGGCTCCAATCAGCCCCAGCATTTT	CASSLDGSNQPQHF
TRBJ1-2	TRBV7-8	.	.	TGTGCCAGCAGCTTAGAAAGGGTAGCTAACTATGGCTACACCTTC	CASSLERVANYGYTF
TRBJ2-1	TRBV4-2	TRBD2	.	TGTGCCAGCAGCCAAGATCCAGGGACTACTAACAATGAGCAGTTCTTC	CASSQDPGTTNNEQFF
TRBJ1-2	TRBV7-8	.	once	TGTGCCAGCAGCTTACAAGGACGGAACTATGGCTACACCTTC	CASSLQGRNYGYTF
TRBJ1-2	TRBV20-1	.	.	TGCAGTGCTAGTTACAGGGTAGGCTACACCTTC	CSASYRVGYTF
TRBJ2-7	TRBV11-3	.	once	TGTGCCAGCAGCTTAGGATATGCAGGGAGCGAGCAGTACTTC	CASSLGYAGSEQYF
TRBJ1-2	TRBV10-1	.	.	TGCGCCAGCAGTGAGTCGAAATACGGGACGCTGAGTGGCTACACCTTC	CASSESKYGTLSGYTF
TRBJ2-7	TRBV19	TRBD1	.	TGTGCCAGTAGTCTAAGGACAGGGTCCTACGAGCAGTACTTC	CASSLRTGSYEQYF
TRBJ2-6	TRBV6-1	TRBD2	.	TGTGCCAGCGTGCGGGAGACTGGGGCCAACGTCCTGACTTTC	CASVRETGANVLTF
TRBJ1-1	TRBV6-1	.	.	TGTGCCAGCAGTACCACAAGGGAAGGTGGAGCTTTCTTT	CASSTTREGGAFF
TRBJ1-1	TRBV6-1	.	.	TGTGCCAGCAGTCAAGAACCCAGGGGACAAGCTTTCTTT	CASSQEPRGQAFF
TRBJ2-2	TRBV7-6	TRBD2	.	TGTGCCAGCAGCGGGACTAGCGGACACACCGGGGAGCTGTTTTTT	CASSGTSGHTGELFF
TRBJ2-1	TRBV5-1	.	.	TGCGCCAGCAGCCGTGCTGTATCCGAGGGCAATGAGCAGTTCTTC	CASSRAVSEGNEQFF
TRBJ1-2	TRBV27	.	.	TGTGCCAGCAGTTTATCCGGCAGTCAGACTTATGGCTACACCTTC	CASSLSGSQTYGYTF
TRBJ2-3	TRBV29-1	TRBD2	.	TGCAGCGTTGATTCTAGCGGGGCGACAGATACGCAGTATTTT	CSVDSSGATDTQYF
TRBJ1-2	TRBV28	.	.	TGTGCCAGCAGTTCCAGCCGCGGGCGAGGTGGTGGCTACACCTTC	CASSSSRGRGGGYTF
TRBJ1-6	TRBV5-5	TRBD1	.	TGTGCCAGCAGCTTTTTGGACAGGGATTCACCCCTCCACTTT	CASSFLDRDSPLHF
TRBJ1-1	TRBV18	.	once	TGTGCCAGCTCACCACCGCGGGAGGTTGGGAACACTGAAGCTTTCTTT	CASSPPREVGNTEAFF
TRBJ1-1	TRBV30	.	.	TGTGCCTGGAGTCCGGGGAACACTGAAGCTTTCTTT	CAWSPGNTEAFF
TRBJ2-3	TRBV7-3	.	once	TGTGCCAGCAGCGCGCGCCCGGATACGCAGTATTTT	CASSARPDTQYF
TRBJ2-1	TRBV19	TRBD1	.	TGTGCCAGTAGTTCCCAGGGGGCGGTTTACAATGAGCAGTTCTTC	CASSSQGAVYNEQFF
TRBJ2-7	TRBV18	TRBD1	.	TGTGCCAGCTCACCACGTGGGACAGACTACGAGCAGTACTTC	CASSPRGTDYEQYF
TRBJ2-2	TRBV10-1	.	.	TGCGCCAGCACCCAAGGATGGCACACCGGGGAGCTGTTTTTT	CASTQGWHTGELFF
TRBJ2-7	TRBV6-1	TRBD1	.	TGTGCCAGCAGGGCCGGGACAGGGACCTACGAGCAGTACTTC	CASRAGTGTYEQYF
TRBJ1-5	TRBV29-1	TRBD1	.	TGCAGCGTTTCATCCGGGACAGGGAATCAGCCCCAGCATTTT	CSVSSGTGNQPQHF
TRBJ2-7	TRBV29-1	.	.	TGCAGCGCCAGGGAAGCAAGCCCCTACGAGCAGTACTTC	CSAREASPYEQYF
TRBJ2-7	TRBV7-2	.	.	TGTGCCAGCAGCTTAACGGCTACCTATCTCGAGCAGTACTTC	CASSLTATYLEQYF
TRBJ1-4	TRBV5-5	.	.	TGTGCCAGCAGCCCCCAGGGGACTAATGAAAAACTGTTTTTT	CASSPQGTNEKLFF
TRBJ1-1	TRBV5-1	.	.	TGCGCCAGCAGCTTGGCCCGGGGCAACACTGAAGCTTTCTTT	CASSLARGNTEAFF
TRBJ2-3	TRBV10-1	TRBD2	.	TGCGCCAGCAGTGAGAGAGCGGGGGGAAGTGCAGATACGCAGTATTTT	CASSERAGGSADTQYF
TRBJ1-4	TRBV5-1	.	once	TGCGCCAGCAGCTCCCTAACAGACAATGAAAAACTGTTTTTT	CASSSLTDNEKLFF
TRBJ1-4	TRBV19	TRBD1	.	TGTGCCAGTAGTATCCCCGGCACAGGGGACGAAAAACTGTTTTTT	CASSIPGTGDEKLFF
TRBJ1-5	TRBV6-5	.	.	TGTGCCAGCAGTTACGAGGGCAAAGGCCCCCAGCATTTT	CASSYEGKGPQHF
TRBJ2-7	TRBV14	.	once	TGTGCCAGCAGCCAACGGCAGGGTAACGAGCAGTACTTC	CASSQRQGNEQYF
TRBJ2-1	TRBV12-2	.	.	TGTGCAAGTCGCACTAGCGGCGGGAGGGCCGGGAATGAGCAGTTCTTC	CASRTSGGRAGNEQFF
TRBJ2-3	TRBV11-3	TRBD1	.	TGTGCCAGCAGCTCCGGGACAGGGGTAGTAGATACGCAGTATTTT	CASSSGTGVVDTQYF
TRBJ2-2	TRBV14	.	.	TGTGCCAGCAGCCAAGGGGCACACGCGGCAGGGGAGCTGTTTTTT	CASSQGAHAAGELFF
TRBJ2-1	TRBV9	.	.	TGTGCCAGCAGCGTAGGTCAGGGTTCCTACAATGAGCAGTTCTTC	CASSVGQGSYNEQFF
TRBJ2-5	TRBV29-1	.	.	TGCAGCGTTAGGACAGCGCAAGAGACCCAGTACTTC	CSVRTAQETQYF
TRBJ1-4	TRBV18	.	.	TGTGCCAGCTCACGAGAAGAAAAACTGTTTTTT	CASSREEKLFF
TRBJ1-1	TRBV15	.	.	TGTGCCACCAGCAGAGACCCCTCTGTTAGTCGGACTGAAGCTTTCTTT	CATSRDPSVSRTEAFF
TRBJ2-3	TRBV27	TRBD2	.	TGTGCCAGCAGCCTTCGGGGGGGCGACACAGATACGCAGTATTTT	CASSLRGGDTDTQYF
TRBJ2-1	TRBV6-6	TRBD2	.	TGTGCCAGCAGGAGCGGGGCCTCTTACAATGAGCAGTTCTTC	CASRSGASYNEQFF
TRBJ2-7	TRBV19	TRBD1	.	TGTGCCAGTAGGTGGAAAACAGGGGGCTCCTACGAGCAGTACTTC	CASRWKTGGSYEQYF
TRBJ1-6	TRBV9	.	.	TGTGCCAGCAGCGTAGACTCAAGGGGTTCACCCCTCCACTTT	CASSVDSRGSPLHF
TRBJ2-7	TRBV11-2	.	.	TGTGCCAGCAGCTCCGGCTACGAGCAGTACTTC	CASSSGYEQYF
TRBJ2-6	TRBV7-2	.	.	TGTGCCAGCAGCCGAGGGGGCTCTGGGGCCAACGTCCTGACTTTC	CASSRGGSGANVLTF
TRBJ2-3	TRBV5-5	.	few	TGTGCCAGCAGCTTGGTTGGGACAACCCTTAGCACAGATACGCAGTATTTT	CASSLVGTTLSTDTQYF
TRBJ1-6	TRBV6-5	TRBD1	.	TGTGCCAGCAGTTACCACGGGACAGGGGGTTCACCCCTCCACTTT	CASSYHGTGGSPLHF